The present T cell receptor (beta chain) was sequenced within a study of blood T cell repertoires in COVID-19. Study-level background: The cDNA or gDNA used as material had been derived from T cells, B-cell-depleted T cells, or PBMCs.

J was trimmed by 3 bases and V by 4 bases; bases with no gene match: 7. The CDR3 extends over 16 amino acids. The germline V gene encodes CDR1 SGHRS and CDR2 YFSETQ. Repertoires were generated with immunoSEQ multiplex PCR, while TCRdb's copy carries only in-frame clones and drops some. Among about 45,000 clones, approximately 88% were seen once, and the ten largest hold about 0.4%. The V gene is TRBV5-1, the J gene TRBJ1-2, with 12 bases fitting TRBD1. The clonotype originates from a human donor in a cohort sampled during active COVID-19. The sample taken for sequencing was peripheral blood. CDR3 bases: TGCGCCAGCAGCAATTCCGGGACAGGGGGCTACTATGGCTACACCTTC. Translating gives CASSNSGTGGYYGYTF.